What follows are 28 T cell receptor beta chains derived from one specimen sequenced in a study of shared clonotypes between healthy human individuals (dated by TCRdb to the early 2020s). Libraries came from the immunoSEQ multiplex PCR assay. Not all clones reach the TCRdb copy of this immuneACCESS table, which keeps in-frame sequences only. Checked studies attribute under half of the gap to unresolved V genes and leave the rest unexplained. Here the sample has about 600,000 clones; more than 95% occur a single time. In total, the top ten clones hold 0.057% of the sample. Material for sequencing was naive CD4+ T cells sorted from blood. According to the study, the label for this sample's cell subset or site signals: CD45RA+ positively selected. These receptors originate from a woman aged 25 to 39 in good health.

This rearrangement joins TRBV28 to TRBJ2-7; TRBD2 matches at 8 bases. The V and J ends lost 2 bases and 3 bases, in that order; junction bases with no gene match: 9. CDR3 length: 16 residues. Germline V gene sequence: CDR1 MDHEN, CDR2 SYDVKM. The CDR3 region is CASSLKMIAGRYEQYF. The CDR3 DNA is TGTGCCAGCAGTTTAAAGATGATAGCGGGACGCTACGAGCAGTACTTC.

The V and J genes are TRBV11-2 and TRBJ2-7; no reliable D call. The CDR3 covers 15 residues. Trimming removed 1 base at V and 3 bases at J, with 13 bases between. Germline V CDR1 and CDR2: SGHAT, FQNNGV. CDR3 protein: CASSLGWGIGYEQYF. DNA of the CDR3: TGTGCCAGCAGCTTAGGTTGGGGAATCGGCTACGAGCAGTACTTC.

The chain employs TRBV28 and TRBJ2-1, with 10 bases identical to TRBD2. CDR1 MDHEN and CDR2 SYDVKM come from the germline V gene. CDR3 length: 17 residues. J gave up 0 bases and V 6 bases, and 8 bases lay outside the gene matches. The DNA for the CDR3 is TGTGCCAGCAGGCTAGCGGGAGAGAGCAGCTCCTACAATGAGCAGTTCTTC. Translating gives CASRLAGESSSYNEQFF.

The chain employs TRBV11-2 and TRBJ2-7; D not certain. Trimming shortened V by 4 bases and J by 2 bases, and 9 bases separated the two germline ends. There are 13 residues in the CDR3. CDR1 and CDR2 (germline): SGHAT, FQNNGV. The CDR3 DNA reads TGTGCCAGCAGCTCTGCTACAGCCTACGAGCAGTACTTC. Residues: CASSSATAYEQYF.

The chain has TRBV5-6 and TRBJ1-3; no definite D call. In germline, CDR1 is SGHDT, CDR2 YYEEEE. V was cut by 2 bases and J by 3 bases, with 9 bases left in between. The length of the CDR3 is 14 residues. This chain's CDR3 is CASSFESFGNTIYF. CDR3 in DNA: TGTGCCAGCAGCTTCGAGTCCTTTGGAAACACCATATATTTT.

The gene calls are TRBV10-3 and TRBJ1-1; D gene unclear. Germline V gene lookup returns CDR1 ENHRY and CDR2 SYGVKD. The CDR3 runs to 12 residues. The germline V and J ends were trimmed by 1 base and 0 bases, with 0 bases remaining between them. The CDR3, as DNA: TGTGCCATCAGTGAGTTGAACACTGAAGCTTTCTTT. Residues: CAISELNTEAFF.

V gene TRBV6-1 combines with J gene TRBJ2-7; D perhaps matches TRBD1 (5 bases). Trimming took off 1 base at V and 3 bases at J, with 13 bases between the two ends. The CDR3 sequence is 15 residues long. CDR1 is MNHNS and CDR2 is SASEGT in the germline V gene. This CDR3 is CASSEGQGLVYEQYF. The CDR3 DNA reads TGTGCCAGCAGTGAAGGGCAGGGTTTGGTCTACGAGCAGTACTTC.

This chain joins TRBV28 and TRBJ2-5; 10 nucleotides align to TRBD2. CDR1 and CDR2 (germline): MDHEN, SYDVKM. After removal of 1 base from V and 11 bases from J, the junction contained 10 bases not matched to a gene. The CDR3 runs to 15 residues. The CDR3 loop reads CASSLLLAGEREQYF. The CDR3 coding sequence is TGTGCCAGCAGTTTATTGCTAGCGGGAGAACGTGAGCAGTACTTC.

V and J are TRBV20-1 and TRBJ2-5; no clear D gene. CDR3 length: 10 residues. The V gene's germline CDR1 is DFQATT and CDR2 SNEGSKA (reference sequence). The V gene lost 3 bases and the J gene lost 6 bases, with 5 bases spanning the gap. DNA of the CDR3: TGCAGTGCTAGTCGACAGACCCAGTACTTC. It encodes CSASRQTQYF.

The count of this clone is one. The CDR3 region is CASSQQGASNQPQHF. The CDR3 DNA reads as TGTGCCAGCAGTCAACAGGGGGCTAGCAATCAGCCCCAGCATTTT. V is TRBV2 and J is TRBJ1-5; 9 positions match TRBD1. This CDR3 is built from 15 residues. The V segment lost 5 bases and the J segment 0 bases; nucleotides outside the gene matches: 2. CDR1 and CDR2 from the germline V gene are SNHLY and FYNNEI. Drawing the rest from reference TRBV2 and TRBJ1-5, the complete variable domain is EPEVTQTPSHQVTQMGQEVILRCVPISNHLYFYWYRQILGQKVEFLVSFYNNEISEKSEIFDDQFSVERPDGSNFTLKIRSTKLEDSAMYFCASSQQGASNQPQHFGDGTRLSIL.

The CDR3 loop reads CSVDWSGQGQETQYF. CDR3 nucleotides: TGCAGCGTTGATTGGTCCGGACAGGGCCAAGAGACCCAGTACTTC. The chain carries TRBV29-1 and TRBJ2-5; 8 nucleotides align to TRBD1. The length of the CDR3 is 15 residues. The J segment lost 1 base and the V segment lost 3 bases, leaving 7 bases of the junction unmatched. Germline V gene lookup returns CDR1 SQVTM and CDR2 ANQGSEA.

This chain connects TRBV19 to TRBJ2-7, with TRBD2 matching over 9 bases. This CDR3 has 15 amino acids. V lost 2 bases to trimming and J lost 5 bases; unmatched junction nucleotides: 7. Germline CDR1 LNHDA, CDR2 SQIVND (reference sequence). CDR3 residues: CASSIMAGGPHEQYF. The CDR3 DNA reads TGTGCCAGTAGTATAATGGCGGGAGGGCCCCACGAGCAGTACTTC. Complete variable domain (other parts from reference TRBV19 and TRBJ2-7): DGGITQSPKYLFRKEGQNVTLSCEQNLNHDAMYWYRQDPGQGLRLIYYSQIVNDFQKGDIAEGYSVSREKKESFPLTVTSAQKNPTAFYLCASSIMAGGPHEQYFGPGTRLTVT.

The CDR3 DNA follows: TGTGCCAGCAGTTCCAGAACAGGGGAAGGTGGGTCGAACACTGAAGCTTTCTTT. Its translation is CASSSRTGEGGSNTEAFF. The J gene is TRBJ1-1, the V gene TRBV27; 7 bases are a match to TRBD1. Germline lookup yields CDR1 MNHEY and CDR2 SMNVEV (reference sequence). V shed 4 bases, J shed 1 base, and the junction held 15 bases outside the gene matches. CDR3 size: 18 residues.

The V and J genes are TRBV9 and TRBJ1-6; 8 bases match TRBD1. This CDR3 is 14 amino acids long. Germline-derived CDR1 and CDR2 are SGDLS and YYNGEE. V dropped 0 bases and J dropped 10; count of bases not matched to a gene: 3. CDR3 sequence reads: CASSVEDRVSPLHF. DNA of the CDR3: TGTGCCAGCAGCGTAGAGGACAGGGTCTCACCCCTCCACTTT. The full variable domain, with the rest looked up from reference TRBV9 and TRBJ1-6, is DSGVTQTPKHLITATGQRVTLRCSPRSGDLSVYWYQQSLDQGLQFLIQYYNGEERAKGNILERFSAQQFPDLHSELNLSSLELGDSALYFCASSVEDRVSPLHFGNGTRLTVT.

In this sample, this clone turned up a few times. The rearrangement joins TRBV19 to TRBJ1-2; D gene ambiguous. The CDR3 extends over 13 amino acids. Trimming stripped 4 bases from V and 3 bases from J, with 9 bases between. Germline lookup yields CDR1 LNHDA and CDR2 SQIVND (reference sequence). The CDR3 DNA reads TGTGCCAGTAGTAGGACCTCAGACTATGGCTACACCTTC. Amino acid sequence: CASSRTSDYGYTF.

This chain uses TRBV6-1 with TRBJ2-1; D is perhaps TRBD1 (6 bases). The CDR3 runs 15 residues. Germline CDR1 MNHNS, CDR2 SASEGT. V lost 6 bases and J 4 bases, leaving 16 bases between the germline ends. The CDR3 here is CASSRTGHGYNEQFF. In DNA, the CDR3 is TGTGCCAGCAGCCGTACAGGGCACGGGTACAATGAGCAGTTCTTC.

This chain connects TRBV19 to TRBJ2-2; possibly TRBD1 for D (6 bases). V lost 6 bases and J 6 bases, leaving 14 bases between the germline ends. Germline V gene lookup returns CDR1 LNHDA and CDR2 SQIVND (reference sequence). The length of the CDR3 is 14 residues. The chain's CDR3 is CASSPRGLPGELFF. The CDR3, as DNA: TGTGCCAGTAGCCCTAGGGGGTTGCCCGGGGAGCTGTTTTTT.

The V and J genes are TRBV5-1 and TRBJ2-3; possibly TRBD1 for D (5 bases). CDR3 length: 16 residues. CDR1 SGHRS and CDR2 YFSETQ come from the germline V gene. Trimming left V 4 bases short and J 2 bases short, with 17 bases between. CDR3 amino acids: CASSAPTGAVTDTQYF. The CDR3 nucleotides read TGCGCCAGCAGCGCCCCCACTGGGGCAGTCACAGATACGCAGTATTTT. The variable domain in full, completed from reference TRBV5-1 and TRBJ2-3, reads KAGVTQTPRYLIKTRGQQVTLSCSPISGHRSVSWYQQTPGQGLQFLFEYFSETQRNKGNFPGRFSGRQFSNSRSEMNVSTLELGDSALYLCASSAPTGAVTDTQYFGPGTRLTVL.

CDR3 loop: CASHTRSSGKSGELFF. Here the CDR3 DNA reads TGTGCCAGCCATACTCGCAGTAGCGGGAAGTCCGGGGAGCTGTTTTTT. The rearrangement uses TRBV11-2 and TRBJ2-2, with 8 bases aligning to TRBD2. The germline gives CDR1 SGHAT, CDR2 FQNNGV. The CDR3 is 16 residues long. V trimming: 8 bases; J trimming: 6 bases; junction bases outside the gene matches: 14.

The genes are TRBV7-2 and TRBJ2-6; TRBD1 is a possible D gene (6 bases). The V and J ends lost 5 bases and 4 bases respectively, with 12 bases between them. Germline V gene lookup returns CDR1 SGHTA and CDR2 FQGNSA. The CDR3 length is 15 residues. Written as DNA, the CDR3 is TGTGCCAGCAGCCAAAACAGGGTAGGGGCCAACGTCCTGACTTTC. Amino acid sequence: CASSQNRVGANVLTF.

This clone appeared once. The chain couples TRBV19 to TRBJ1-1; unclear D gene. Trimming left V 3 bases short and J 1 base short, with 12 bases between. The V gene's germline CDR1 is LNHDA and CDR2 SQIVND (reference sequence). CDR3 length: 15 amino acids. The CDR3 nucleotides are TGTGCCAGTAGTATCATATATACCGGGAACACTGAAGCTTTCTTT. Translation: CASSIIYTGNTEAFF. The full variable domain, rest sourced from reference TRBV19 and TRBJ1-1, is DGGITQSPKYLFRKEGQNVTLSCEQNLNHDAMYWYRQDPGQGLRLIYYSQIVNDFQKGDIAEGYSVSREKKESFPLTVTSAQKNPTAFYLCASSIIYTGNTEAFFGQGTRLTVV.

This clone was recorded a few times. This chain joins TRBV7-9 and TRBJ2-2; TRBD1 aligns across 9 bases. Germline lookup yields CDR1 SEHNR and CDR2 FQNEAQ (reference sequence). V lost 5 bases to trimming and J lost 7 bases; unmatched junction nucleotides: 2. This CDR3 is built from 13 residues. CDR3 sequence: CASSTGGGGELFF. CDR3 nucleotide sequence: TGTGCCAGCAGCACAGGGGGCGGCGGGGAGCTGTTTTTT.

The chain is built from TRBV28 and TRBJ2-1; D is unclear. The CDR3 is 11 amino acids. Germline assignment: CDR1 MDHEN and CDR2 SYDVKM. The V end was cut by 1 base, the J end by 8 bases, with 3 bases between. The CDR3 here is CASSLLDEQFF. Here the CDR3 DNA reads TGTGCCAGCAGTTTATTGGATGAGCAGTTCTTC.

The chain has TRBV28 and TRBJ1-1, with D possibly TRBD1 on 5 matching bases. Germline lookup yields CDR1 MDHEN and CDR2 SYDVKM. This CDR3 comprises 15 residues. V was trimmed by 6 bases and J by 5 bases, leaving 19 bases between them. The chain's CDR3 is CASSRGGVGVTEAFF. CDR3 nucleotides: TGTGCCAGCAGCCGGGGGGGAGTTGGAGTTACTGAAGCTTTCTTT.

V usage is TRBV9 and J usage is TRBJ1-1; 9 nucleotides align to TRBD1. CDR1 SGDLS and CDR2 YYNGEE come from the germline V gene. The CDR3 sequence is 14 residues long. After removal of 4 bases from V and 6 bases from J, the junction contained 7 bases not matched to a gene. The CDR3 DNA follows: TGTGCCAGCAGCAAAGGGACAGGGTGGCCTGAAGCTTTCTTT. It is translated as CASSKGTGWPEAFF.

V usage is TRBV28 and J usage is TRBJ2-5; TRBD1 is a possible D gene (6 bases). V lost 5 bases and J 2 bases, leaving 18 bases between the germline ends. CDR3 length: 16 residues. The germline CDR1 and CDR2 sequences are MDHEN and SYDVKM. CDR3 in DNA: TGTGCCAGCAGTCGCACGGGACACCCGAGACAAGAGACCCAGTACTTC. Translating it yields CASSRTGHPRQETQYF.

The chain combines TRBV19 with TRBJ2-7, with D maybe TRBD1 (6 bases). In germline, CDR1 is LNHDA, CDR2 SQIVND (reference sequence). The CDR3 consists of 15 residues. V lost 0 bases and J lost 4, with 13 bases in between. CDR3 DNA sequence: TGTGCCAGTAGTATAGATTCCCAGGGGATTTACGAGCAGTACTTC. The encoded protein is CASSIDSQGIYEQYF.

The chain carries TRBV11-2 and TRBJ2-7; TRBD1 aligns across 8 bases. The germline gives CDR1 SGHAT, CDR2 FQNNGV. Trimming at V came to 2 bases and at J to 6 bases, leaving 9 bases not matched to a gene. The CDR3 consists of 15 residues. CDR3 sequence reads: CASSLLRAGGAEQYF. CDR3 DNA sequence: TGTGCCAGCAGCTTATTACGGGCAGGGGGCGCCGAGCAGTACTTC. Combining the CDR3 with reference TRBV11-2 and TRBJ2-7 gives the whole variable domain EAGVAQSPRYKIIEKRQSVAFWCNPISGHATLYWYQQILGQGPKLLIQFQNNGVVDDSQLPKDRFSAERLKGVDSTLKIQPAKLEDSAVYLCASSLLRAGGAEQYFGPGTRLTVT.